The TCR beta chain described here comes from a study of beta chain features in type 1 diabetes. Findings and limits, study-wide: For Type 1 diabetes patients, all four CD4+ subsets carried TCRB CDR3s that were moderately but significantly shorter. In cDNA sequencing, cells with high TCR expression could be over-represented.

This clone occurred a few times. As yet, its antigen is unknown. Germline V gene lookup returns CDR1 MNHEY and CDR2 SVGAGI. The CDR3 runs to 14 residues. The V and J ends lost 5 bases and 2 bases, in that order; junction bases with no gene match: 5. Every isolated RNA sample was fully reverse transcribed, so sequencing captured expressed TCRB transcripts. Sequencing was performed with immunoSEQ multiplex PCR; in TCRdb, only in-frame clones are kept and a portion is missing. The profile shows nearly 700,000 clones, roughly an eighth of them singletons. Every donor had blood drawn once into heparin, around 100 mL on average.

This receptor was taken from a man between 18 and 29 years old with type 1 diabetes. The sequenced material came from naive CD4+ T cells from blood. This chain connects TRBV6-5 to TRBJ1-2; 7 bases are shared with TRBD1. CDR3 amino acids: CASSRQGQNYGYTF. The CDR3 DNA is TGTGCCAGCAGTAGACAGGGTCAAAACTATGGCTACACCTTC.